The rows below give T cell receptor beta chains drawn from one sample of a study of blood T cells in healthy people across ages. From the 5' RACE reads, TCRdb called clonotypes with MiXCR, one entry per CDR3 protein. Of nearly 800,000 distinct CDR3 sequences in the sample, about 25% were seen once. These data also featured in a second study, about T cells of mothers and their children.

Input material: blood. The source is a boy between 10 and 17 years old in good health. The conserved cysteine and the conserved F or W are not part of the CDR3 here. Part of the rows lack a size; the others show once, few, many or a class for expanded clones.

TRBJ2-5,TRBV27,.,ASSRNGGGETQY
TRBJ1-5,TRBV25-1,.,ASSDPVGTQH
TRBJ2-4,TRBV7-2,.,ASSSVVTATGIAAKNIQY
.,TRBV12-3/TRBV12-4,.,ASSLAAYGGNEQF
TRBJ2-7,TRBV7-2,.,ASSLELAGFEQY
TRBJ1-4,TRBV6-5,.,ASSSGPKGGKLF
TRBJ2-1,TRBV27,few,ASSPGTAPYNEQF
TRBJ1-5,TRBV20-1,.,SARDFGQTNQPQH
TRBJ2-1,TRBV7-6,.,ASSLATLSYNEQF
TRBJ2-7,TRBV20-1,few,SGQDPGAGYEQY
TRBJ2-1,TRBV11-2,.,ASSTLAGAYNEQF
TRBJ2-1,TRBV10-3,.,AIRSAQDYNEQF
TRBJ1-1,TRBV27,few,ASSPPIGGRAEAF
TRBJ2-5,TRBV7-2,.,ASSLGWRQETQY
TRBJ1-1,TRBV6-1,.,ASSAKWNTEAF
TRBJ2-1,TRBV6-2/TRBV6-3,many,ASSLPQELEQF
.,TRBV7-9,.,ASSLVIAGAYEQY
TRBJ2-3,TRBV11-2,.,ASSFEQGTTQY
TRBJ2-1,TRBV29-1,.,SSLRGGFDDEQF
TRBJ2-4,TRBV5-5,few,ASSQGQTLAKNIQY
TRBJ2-5,TRBV27,many,ASSLWAGTADATQY
TRBJ1-4,TRBV12-3/TRBV12-4,few,ASSLSGSTTNEKLF